These T cell receptor beta chains were read from a single sample in a study of blood T cell repertoires in COVID-19. Clones were read by immunoSEQ multiplex PCR, and TCRdb kept only the in-frame ones, dropping some. The table lists 70,000 to 95,000 clones, approximately 84% of them singletons. Sequencing was done on a sample of peripheral blood. The receptors stem from a human donor in a cohort sampled during active COVID-19. Each CDR3 is given with its conserved first and last residue. The D gene is left open where the match is weak. For some rows the clone size is stated as once, few or many, or as a class when expanded; others skip it.

v_gene: TRBV11-2
abundance: NA
j_gene: TRBJ2-1
d_gene: TRBD2
CDR3nt: TGTGCCAGCAAACGGACTAGTCGACTGGGAGTGGATGAGCAGTTCTTC
CDR3aa: CASKRTSRLGVDEQFF

v_gene: TRBV25-1
abundance: NA
j_gene: TRBJ1-6
d_gene: NA
CDR3nt: TGTGCCAGCAATCTTGCGGGCTATAATTCACCCCTCCACTTT
CDR3aa: CASNLAGYNSPLHF

v_gene: TRBV5-1
abundance: NA
j_gene: TRBJ2-7
d_gene: TRBD2
CDR3nt: TGCGCCAGCAGCTTGACTAGCGGGGGGTACGAGCAGTACTTC
CDR3aa: CASSLTSGGYEQYF

v_gene: TRBV7-9
abundance: NA
j_gene: TRBJ2-3
d_gene: NA
CDR3nt: TGTGCCAGCAGCTTACAGGGTGATACGCAGTATTTT
CDR3aa: CASSLQGDTQYF

v_gene: TRBV5-4
abundance: NA
j_gene: TRBJ2-3
d_gene: TRBD2
CDR3nt: TGTGCCAGCAGCTTGGTAGCGGGGGGGCAAGATACGCAGTATTTT
CDR3aa: CASSLVAGGQDTQYF

v_gene: TRBV15
abundance: NA
j_gene: TRBJ2-7
d_gene: TRBD1
CDR3nt: TGTGCCACCAGCAGAGATCACAGGGGGCTTGCCTACGAGCAGTACTTC
CDR3aa: CATSRDHRGLAYEQYF

v_gene: TRBV7-2
abundance: NA
j_gene: TRBJ1-5
d_gene: TRBD1
CDR3nt: TGTGCCAGCAGCCTGTGGACAGGGGGTGCCCAGCGGCCCCAGCATTTT
CDR3aa: CASSLWTGGAQRPQHF

v_gene: TRBV5-6
abundance: once
j_gene: TRBJ2-2
d_gene: NA
CDR3nt: TGTGCCAGCAGCGTGACAGGAACCCGGACGAACACCGGGGAGCTGTTTTTT
CDR3aa: CASSVTGTRTNTGELFF

v_gene: TRBV4-1
abundance: NA
j_gene: TRBJ1-4
d_gene: TRBD1
CDR3nt: TGCGCCAGCAGCCAAAAAGGGACAGATGCAACTAATGAAAAACTGTTTTTT
CDR3aa: CASSQKGTDATNEKLFF

v_gene: TRBV18
abundance: NA
j_gene: TRBJ1-1
d_gene: NA
CDR3nt: TGTGCCAGCTTAACAGGGATGGGCACTGAAGCTTTCTTT
CDR3aa: CASLTGMGTEAFF

v_gene: TRBV3-1/TRBV3-2
abundance: NA
j_gene: TRBJ1-2
d_gene: TRBD1
CDR3nt: TGTGCCAGCAGCCAAGTCAGGGGGCAGGCCTATGGCTACACCTTC
CDR3aa: CASSQVRGQAYGYTF

v_gene: TRBV5-1
abundance: NA
j_gene: TRBJ1-5
d_gene: TRBD1
CDR3nt: TGCGCCAGCAGCTTGGGTGACAGGGGCGGTGAGCCCCAGCATTTT
CDR3aa: CASSLGDRGGEPQHF

v_gene: TRBV9
abundance: NA
j_gene: TRBJ1-4
d_gene: NA
CDR3nt: TGTGCCAGCAGCGTAGGGCAGGGCGGTAATGAAAAACTGTTTTTT
CDR3aa: CASSVGQGGNEKLFF

v_gene: TRBV5-1
abundance: NA
j_gene: TRBJ2-3
d_gene: TRBD2
CDR3nt: TGCGCCAGCAGCTTGCCACTAGCGGGGACGACAGATACGCAGTATTTT
CDR3aa: CASSLPLAGTTDTQYF

v_gene: TRBV5-1
abundance: NA
j_gene: TRBJ2-3
d_gene: TRBD1
CDR3nt: TGCGCCAGCATGAACAGGGGGCTCCCAGATACGCAGTATTTT
CDR3aa: CASMNRGLPDTQYF

v_gene: TRBV20-1
abundance: NA
j_gene: TRBJ2-7
d_gene: TRBD2
CDR3nt: TGCAGTGCTAGTAGCGGGCCACGCTACGAGCAGTACTTC
CDR3aa: CSASSGPRYEQYF

v_gene: TRBV18
abundance: NA
j_gene: TRBJ2-5
d_gene: TRBD1
CDR3nt: TGTGCCAGCTCACCAGCGCTCACAGGGGGGCAAGAGACCCAGTACTTC
CDR3aa: CASSPALTGGQETQYF

v_gene: TRBV27
abundance: few
j_gene: TRBJ2-2
d_gene: TRBD2
CDR3nt: TGTGCCAGCAGAACAGGTCTAGCGGCGAACACCGGGGAGCTGTTTTTT
CDR3aa: CASRTGLAANTGELFF

v_gene: TRBV20-1
abundance: NA
j_gene: TRBJ1-4
d_gene: NA
CDR3nt: TGCAGTGCCTCTCGGTATGAAAAACTGTTTTTT
CDR3aa: CSASRYEKLFF

v_gene: TRBV3-1/TRBV3-2
abundance: NA
j_gene: TRBJ2-3
d_gene: NA
CDR3nt: TGTGCCAGCTCCCGGACAGACTATAGCACAGATACGCAGTATTTT
CDR3aa: CASSRTDYSTDTQYF

v_gene: TRBV5-1
abundance: NA
j_gene: TRBJ2-2
d_gene: TRBD1
CDR3nt: TGCGCCAGCAGCCCCAACAGGGGGCGGAACACCGGGGAGCTGTTTTTT
CDR3aa: CASSPNRGRNTGELFF

v_gene: TRBV7-6
abundance: NA
j_gene: TRBJ2-2
d_gene: NA
CDR3nt: TGTGCCACCAAGAGAATGGCGGGCCGGAACACCGGGGAGCTGTTTTTT
CDR3aa: CATKRMAGRNTGELFF

v_gene: TRBV3-1/TRBV3-2
abundance: NA
j_gene: TRBJ1-2
d_gene: NA
CDR3nt: TGTGCCAGCAGCCAACAGGGCTATGGCTACACCTTC
CDR3aa: CASSQQGYGYTF

v_gene: TRBV4-2
abundance: NA
j_gene: TRBJ2-3
d_gene: TRBD2
CDR3nt: TGTGCCAGCAGCCTCAGTAGCGGGGGGCCTTACAGCACAGATACGCAGTATTTT
CDR3aa: CASSLSSGGPYSTDTQYF

v_gene: TRBV18
abundance: NA
j_gene: TRBJ2-7
d_gene: TRBD1
CDR3nt: TGTGCCAGCTCACCTCCGAATTGGGACAGGCGCCATTACGAGCAGTACTTC
CDR3aa: CASSPPNWDRRHYEQYF

v_gene: TRBV20-1
abundance: NA
j_gene: TRBJ1-1
d_gene: NA
CDR3nt: TGCAGTGCTAGTCGGACTATCGAGAACACTGAAGCTTTCTTT
CDR3aa: CSASRTIENTEAFF

v_gene: TRBV11-3
abundance: NA
j_gene: TRBJ2-1
d_gene: NA
CDR3nt: TGTGCCAGCAGCTTATTTGGGGGCTCCCACAATGAGCAGTTCTTC
CDR3aa: CASSLFGGSHNEQFF

v_gene: TRBV29-1
abundance: NA
j_gene: TRBJ2-7
d_gene: TRBD1
CDR3nt: TGCAGCGTTAGGGACAGACCGTACGAGCAGTACTTC
CDR3aa: CSVRDRPYEQYF

v_gene: TRBV19
abundance: NA
j_gene: TRBJ1-4
d_gene: NA
CDR3nt: TGTGCCAGTAGTATGGGACAAGAAAAACTGTTTTTT
CDR3aa: CASSMGQEKLFF

v_gene: TRBV3-1/TRBV3-2
abundance: NA
j_gene: TRBJ2-7
d_gene: TRBD1
CDR3nt: TGTGCCAGCAGCCGTAGACAGGGAGAGCAGTACTTC
CDR3aa: CASSRRQGEQYF

v_gene: TRBV12-3/TRBV12-4
abundance: NA
j_gene: TRBJ2-7
d_gene: NA
CDR3nt: TGTGCCAGCAGGGAGGGACAGTTCTACGAGCAGTACTTC
CDR3aa: CASREGQFYEQYF

v_gene: TRBV10-3
abundance: NA
j_gene: TRBJ1-6
d_gene: NA
CDR3nt: TGTGCCATCAGTGGGCAGGATTCCTACAATTCACCCCTCCACTTT
CDR3aa: CAISGQDSYNSPLHF

v_gene: TRBV9
abundance: NA
j_gene: TRBJ2-1
d_gene: TRBD2
CDR3nt: TGTGCCAGCAGCGTTCTTAGCGGGGGGGCTCACAATGAGCAGTTCTTC
CDR3aa: CASSVLSGGAHNEQFF

v_gene: TRBV4-2
abundance: NA
j_gene: TRBJ2-5
d_gene: TRBD1
CDR3nt: TGTGCCAGCAGCCAAAGCCTGACAGGGGGAGAGACCCAGTACTTC
CDR3aa: CASSQSLTGGETQYF